This TCR beta chain comes out of a study of blood T cell repertoires in COVID-19. Study context: PBMCs, B-cell-depleted T cells, or T cells were the source of the cDNA or gDNA that made up the material.

Repertoires were generated with immunoSEQ multiplex PCR, while TCRdb's copy carries only in-frame clones and drops some. In the table there are 210,000 or so clones, approximately 80% of which are singletons. Seattle patients were enrolled during active infection and followed longitudinally. The CDR3 totals 12 residues. Trimming shortened V by 6 bases and J by 3 bases, and 5 bases separated the two germline ends. Germline CDR1 and CDR2: MNHEY and SVGAGI. V gene TRBV6-5 combines with J gene TRBJ2-2; no definite D call. The specimen sequenced was peripheral blood. The clonotype comes from a woman of 80 years or more with COVID-19, enrolled during active disease. The CDR3 loop reads CASRFYTGELFF. CDR3 sequence (DNA): TGTGCCAGCAGGTTCTACACCGGGGAGCTGTTTTTT.